The 9 T cell receptor beta chains given below trace back to one sample, sequenced in a study of identical twins' blood T cells. From the 5' RACE reads, TCRdb called clonotypes with MiXCR, one entry per CDR3 protein. The data contain around 380,000 distinct CDR3 sequences, approximately 30% of them singletons. The material sequenced was PBMCs. These receptor sequences come from a woman between 18 and 50 years old in good health.

V usage is TRBV10-3 and J usage is TRBJ2-2; D call uncertain. V was trimmed by 4 bases and J by 3 bases, leaving 15 bases between them. The CDR3 length is 16 residues. Germline-derived CDR1 and CDR2 are ENHRY and SYGVKD. CDR3 bases: TGTGCCATCAGTGGGCGAGTAGATCTCGACACCGGGGAGCTGTTTTTT. Translating gives CAISGRVDLDTGELFF.

This clonotype was detected ten times or more. The rearrangement joins TRBV29-1 to TRBJ1-2; TRBD1 is a possible D gene (6 bases). Trimming pared 6 bases from V and 2 bases from J, leaving 13 bases between. The CDR3 runs 13 residues. The germline gives CDR1 SQVTM, CDR2 ANQGSEA. As DNA, the CDR3 is TGCAGCGTCAGGGGCGTCCTCAACTATGGCTACACCTTC. It specifies CSVRGVLNYGYTF. Complete variable domain (other parts from reference TRBV29-1 and TRBJ1-2): SAVISQKPSRDICQRGTSLTIQCQVDSQVTMMFWYRQQPGQSLTLIATANQGSEATYESGFVIDKFPISRPNLTFSTLTVSNMSPEDSSIYLCSVRGVLNYGYTFGSGTRLTVV.

The chain combines TRBV20-1 with TRBJ1-6, with D uncertain. This CDR3 has 13 residues. Germline-derived CDR1 and CDR2 are DFQATT and SNEGSKA (reference sequence). Trimming left V 8 bases short and J 1 base short, with 9 bases between. The CDR3 DNA reads as TGCAGTCTCCGGGTTTCCTATAATTCACCCCTCCACTTT. Translating gives CSLRVSYNSPLHF.

The sample holds a few counts of this clonotype. The rearrangement joins TRBV7-9 to TRBJ2-1, with a tentative D call TRBD2 (5 bases). The ends were cut back, 0 bases at V and 8 bases at J, with 17 bases in the middle. This CDR3 spans 16 amino acids. Germline V CDR1 and CDR2: SEHNR, FQNEAQ (reference sequence). The CDR3 nucleotides are TGTGCCAGCAGCTTAGCGGGAACGGGGATCGACCATGAGCAGTTCTTC. It encodes CASSLAGTGIDHEQFF.

This clonotype was picked up many times. The V and J genes are TRBV11-2 and TRBJ1-5; TRBD1 matches 7 bases. Germline CDR1 reads SGHAT; CDR2 reads FQNNGV. CDR3 length equals 19 residues. V lost 5 bases, J lost 0 bases, and 16 bases stayed unmatched. The CDR3 sequence: CASSISNSVGGTSNQPQHF. The CDR3, as DNA: TGTGCCAGCAGCATATCCAACAGTGTAGGGGGCACTAGCAATCAGCCCCAGCATTTT.

There are many counts of this clonotype. The genes are TRBV14 and TRBJ1-1, with D unresolved. Trimming pared 5 bases from V and 11 bases from J, leaving 15 bases between. Germline CDR1 and CDR2: SGHDN and FVKESK. The CDR3 sequence is 12 residues long. DNA for the CDR3: TGTGCCAGCAGCGAAACCCGAAGTGCGGCTTTCTTT. Protein sequence: CASSETRSAAFF.

J is TRBJ1-2 and V is TRBV6-4; 10 bases agree with TRBD1. The CDR3 consists of 14 residues. Trimming removed 4 bases from V and 2 bases from J; junction bases left unmatched: 1. CDR1 and CDR2 (germline): MRHNA, SNTAGT. The CDR3 region is CASSGGQGNYGYTF. The CDR3 nucleotides read TGTGCCAGCAGTGGGGGACAGGGGAACTATGGCTACACCTTC.

This clonotype has a handful of counts. The rearrangement joins TRBV27 to TRBJ1-2, with TRBD1 matching over 11 bases. The J segment lost 7 bases and the V segment lost 5 bases, leaving 12 bases of the junction unmatched. CDR1 is MNHEY and CDR2 is SMNVEV in the germline V gene (reference sequence). The CDR3 covers 16 residues. CDR3 region: CASSQQIPGQGGGYTF. In nucleotides, the CDR3 is TGTGCCAGCAGTCAACAAATCCCGGGACAGGGGGGTGGCTACACCTTC.

This clonotype appeared once. A much larger clonotype is one base distant, so this may be a read error. It is likely a read error, because the conserved phenylalanine at the end of the CDR3 is missing. The J gene is TRBJ1-1, the V gene TRBV29-1; D unresolved. Germline CDR1 SQVTM, CDR2 ANQGSEA. V shed 2 bases and J shed 3 bases, with 10 bases lying between them. The CDR3 runs to 13 residues. The chain's CDR3 is CSVERRVDTEAFC. CDR3 sequence (DNA): TGCAGCGTTGAACGTAGGGTCGACACTGAAGCTTTCTGT.